The clone carrying this T cell receptor (beta chain) was counted a few times. Its antigen is as yet unknown. Attachment of unique molecular identifiers was made to individual cDNA molecules. A single record per CDR3 protein comes from TCRdb applying MiXCR to the 5' RACE reads. The table includes more than 75,000 distinct CDR3 sequences, less than 15% detected once. The entry originates in a study of early T cells in non-severe SARS-CoV-2 infection. Whole-study context: Unpaired chains resulted from sequencing bulk RNA of unsorted whole blood. Study-level findings and limits: CD4 and private specificities were missed by VDJdb matching, which favored anti-spike CD8 responses.

CDR3 length: 17 amino acids. Looked up from germline, CDR1 is WNHNN and CDR2 is SYGVQD (reference sequence). J lost 2 bases, V lost 4 bases, and 8 bases had no gene match. Sequenced input: whole blood. The V call is TRBV10-1, the J call TRBJ2-1; 10 nucleotides agree with TRBD2. The clonotype comes from an adult who was a healthcare worker with PCR-confirmed SARS-CoV-2 infection or an uninfected control (not recorded which). This CDR3 is CASSGSTGTSAYNEQFF. The CDR3 DNA sequence: TGCGCCAGCAGTGGATCCACCGGGACTAGCGCCTACAATGAGCAGTTCTTC.